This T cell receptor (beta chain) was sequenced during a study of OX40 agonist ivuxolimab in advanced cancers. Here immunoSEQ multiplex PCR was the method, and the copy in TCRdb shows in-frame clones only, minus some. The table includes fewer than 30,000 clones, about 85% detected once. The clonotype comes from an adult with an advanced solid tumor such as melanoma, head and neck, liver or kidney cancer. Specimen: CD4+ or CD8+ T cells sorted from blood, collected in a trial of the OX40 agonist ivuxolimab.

The CDR3 protein is CASSPTGGPSYEQYF. Written as DNA, the CDR3 is TGCGCCAGCAGCCCTACAGGGGGACCCTCCTACGAGCAGTACTTC. The rearrangement links TRBV5-1 to TRBJ2-7; 8 bases align to TRBD1. The CDR3 extends over 15 amino acids. V lost 4 bases and J lost 0; bases outside the gene matches: 6. The germline gives CDR1 SGHRS, CDR2 YFSETQ.